The rows below give T cell receptor beta chains drawn from one sample of a study of blood T cell repertoires in COVID-19. Some clones are missing from TCRdb's copy, which holds only in-frame ones; the method was immunoSEQ multiplex PCR. The table shows around 60,000 clones, with more than 70% occurring only once. The sample comprised peripheral blood. Every receptor here comes from a man in his sixties with COVID-19, enrolled during active disease. CDR3s include the opening cysteine and the closing phenylalanine or tryptophan. A D gene is named only where the DNA matches it firmly. Clone size, where shown, is once, few, many, or a class for clones that have expanded.

V gene	D gene	clone size	J gene	CDR3 DNA	CDR3 protein
TRBV18	TRBD1	.	TRBJ1-1	TGTGCCAGCTCAGCGCACGGGACAGGGAACGTATACGCTGAAGCTTTCTTT	CASSAHGTGNVYAEAFF
TRBV27	.	.	TRBJ2-1	TGTGCCAGCAGTTTAAGGGGGAGAAGCTCCTACAATGAGCAGTTCTTC	CASSLRGRSSYNEQFF
TRBV4-1	.	.	TRBJ1-4	TGCGCCAGCAGCCGTGCAGCGGCAACTAATGAAAAACTGTTTTTT	CASSRAAATNEKLFF
TRBV6-6	.	.	TRBJ1-1	TGTGCCAGCAGTTACGGCAGGAACACTGAAGCTTTCTTT	CASSYGRNTEAFF
TRBV11-2	.	.	TRBJ2-3	TGTGCCAGCAGCTTGGAGCGAAGGAATACGCAGTATTTT	CASSLERRNTQYF
TRBV12-3/TRBV12-4	.	.	TRBJ1-1	TGTGCCAGCAGTTCTTCTCGCGCTGAAGCTTTCTTT	CASSSSRAEAFF
TRBV5-1	.	.	TRBJ2-3	TGCGCCAGCCTAGCATTGGATCCTAGCACAGATACGCAGTATTTT	CASLALDPSTDTQYF
TRBV9	.	.	TRBJ1-3	TGTGCCAGCAGCGTAGGAGCCTCTGGAAACACCATATATTTT	CASSVGASGNTIYF
TRBV7-9	.	.	TRBJ1-5	TGTGCCAGCACCCCGGGATCGGGGGACTATCAGCCCCAGCATTTT	CASTPGSGDYQPQHF
TRBV7-6	.	.	TRBJ1-2	TGTGCCAGCAGAAGCGGGATGAGGGGGTATGGCTACACCTTC	CASRSGMRGYGYTF
TRBV11-3	TRBD2	many	TRBJ2-2	TGTGCCAGCAGCTTTGACGGGCCGGCACTAGCGGGTCCAACCACCGGGGAGCTGTTTTTT	CASSFDGPALAGPTTGELFF
TRBV3-1/TRBV3-2	.	.	TRBJ1-6	TGTGCCAGCAGCCAAGCGGGAAGACTTAATTCACCCCTCCACTTT	CASSQAGRLNSPLHF
TRBV4-1	.	.	TRBJ1-5	TGCGCCAGCAGCCTTGACAGTAGCAATCAGCCCCAGCATTTT	CASSLDSSNQPQHF
TRBV15	.	.	TRBJ2-7	TGTGCCACCAGCGTCTCTATAGGGGAGGACGAGCAGTACTTC	CATSVSIGEDEQYF
TRBV7-6	TRBD2	.	TRBJ2-3	TGTGCCAGCAGCCGAAGACTAGCGGGGGCCATCACAGATACGCAGTATTTT	CASSRRLAGAITDTQYF
TRBV19	.	.	TRBJ1-5	TGTGCCAGCAGTGGGGGGGGCGGCAATCAGCCCCAGCATTTT	CASSGGGGNQPQHF
TRBV19	.	.	TRBJ1-2	TGTGCCAGTACTGGGCAGTTTTCGAGATTTAACTATGGCTACACCTTC	CASTGQFSRFNYGYTF
TRBV19	TRBD1	.	TRBJ2-5	TGTGCCAGTACCGATCGAGGGGGCGCCTCTAAAGAGACCCAGTACTTC	CASTDRGGASKETQYF
TRBV18	.	.	TRBJ2-1	TGTGCCAGCTCACCCGGGAGTGAGTGGAATGAGCAGTTCTTC	CASSPGSEWNEQFF
TRBV20-1	TRBD2	.	TRBJ2-1	TGCAGTGCTAGTCAACTAGCGGGAGAGAACTCCTACAATGAGCAGTTCTTC	CSASQLAGENSYNEQFF
TRBV25-1	TRBD1	.	TRBJ1-3	TGTGCCAGCAATACAGGGGTAAACACCATATATTTT	CASNTGVNTIYF
TRBV7-3	.	.	TRBJ2-1	TGTGCCAGCAGCCAGAAGGGAAGCGGTGAGCAGTTCTTC	CASSQKGSGEQFF
TRBV6-8	TRBD2	.	TRBJ2-5	TGTGCCAGCAGTTACTCCAAGACTAGCGGGTCCGGTAATGGGTCAGAGACCCAGTACTTC	CASSYSKTSGSGNGSETQYF
TRBV7-9	TRBD1	.	TRBJ1-2	TGTGCCAGCAGCTTACCCGACAGGGATTCTGGCTACACCTTC	CASSLPDRDSGYTF
TRBV2	.	few	TRBJ2-7	TGTGCCAGCGGACGATTGGACACGAATTACGAGCAGTACTTC	CASGRLDTNYEQYF
TRBV24-1	TRBD2	.	TRBJ2-2	TGTGCCACCAGTGAAAAGGGCACTAGCGGGAGAAACACCGGGGAGCTGTTTTTT	CATSEKGTSGRNTGELFF
TRBV10-1	TRBD1	.	TRBJ1-1	TGCGCCAGCAGTGCTTCAGGGGGCATTGGTGAAGCTTTCTTT	CASSASGGIGEAFF
TRBV6-2/TRBV6-3	.	.	TRBJ2-6	TGTGCCAGCAGTTACTCCTATGGTTTCTCTGGGGCCAACGTCCTGACTTTC	CASSYSYGFSGANVLTF
TRBV6-5	.	.	TRBJ1-3	TGTGCCAGCAGTACAAACGGAAACACCATATATTTT	CASSTNGNTIYF
TRBV19	.	.	TRBJ2-3	TGTGCCAGTAGTAGCCTCCAGGGTGGAGATACGCAGTATTTT	CASSSLQGGDTQYF
TRBV5-1	.	.	TRBJ2-1	TGCGCCAGCAGCTTGTCTAGCAACACCAATGAGCAGTTCTTC	CASSLSSNTNEQFF
TRBV30	TRBD1	.	TRBJ1-1	TGTGCCTGGAGTTTTTCAGGGGGCTTCTACTTT	CAWSFSGGFYF
TRBV19	TRBD1	.	TRBJ2-3	TGTGCCAGTAGTCCGGACAGGGGGGGAACAGATACGCAGTATTTT	CASSPDRGGTDTQYF
TRBV2	.	once	TRBJ1-3	TGTGCCAGCAGGCTGACAGAGGTTAGCTCTGGAAACACCATATATTTT	CASRLTEVSSGNTIYF
TRBV7-3	.	.	TRBJ2-2	TGTGCCAGCAGCTTCGACAGTTTCGATCACACCGGGGAGCTGTTTTTT	CASSFDSFDHTGELFF
TRBV18	TRBD1	.	TRBJ2-7	TGTGCCAGCTCCTCAGACAGGGTCGGGTCCGAGCAGTACTTC	CASSSDRVGSEQYF
TRBV19	.	.	TRBJ2-5	TGTGCCAGTAGTTCCCAGGGGCAAGAGACCCAGTACTTC	CASSSQGQETQYF
TRBV3-1/TRBV3-2	.	once	TRBJ1-1	TGTGCCAGCAGCCAACTAGGCGACCCTGAAGCTTTCTTT	CASSQLGDPEAFF
TRBV11-2	TRBD1	few	TRBJ1-3	TGTGCCAGCAGCTCTATACAGGGGGCGTCTGGAAACACCATATATTTT	CASSSIQGASGNTIYF
TRBV4-2	.	.	TRBJ1-5	TGTGCCAGCAGCCAAGGTCCCGCTACTGCGAATAGCAATCAGCCCCAGCATTTT	CASSQGPATANSNQPQHF
TRBV30	.	.	TRBJ1-6	TGTGCCTGGAGTGACCAGGGGTATAATTCACCCCTCCACTTT	CAWSDQGYNSPLHF
TRBV6-5	.	once	TRBJ1-1	TGTGCCAGCAGTTATGACCGGGTTAACACTGAAGCTTTCTTT	CASSYDRVNTEAFF
TRBV6-5	TRBD1	.	TRBJ1-2	TGTGCCAGCAGTCAAACCGGACAGGAAACGCGCTACACCTTC	CASSQTGQETRYTF
TRBV24-1	TRBD1	.	TRBJ1-5	TGTGCCACCCAAGGGGGCCCCACCTATAGCAATCAGCCCCAGCATTTT	CATQGGPTYSNQPQHF
TRBV28	.	.	TRBJ1-1	TGTGCCAGCAGTTTTGTCGGTCGCCCCGGGGCTTTCTTT	CASSFVGRPGAFF
TRBV5-5	.	.	TRBJ1-5	TGTGCCAGCAGAGGGGGGGACCAGCCCCAGCATTTT	CASRGGDQPQHF
TRBV19	.	few	TRBJ2-7	TGTGCCAGTAGTATCGGACTCCTCTCCTACGAGCAGTACTTC	CASSIGLLSYEQYF
TRBV29-1	.	.	TRBJ2-2	TGCAGCGTTGAACGAACCGGCGGCGGGGAGCTGTTTTTT	CSVERTGGGELFF
TRBV29-1	.	few	TRBJ1-2	TGCAGCGTTGAGGACAGTTACACCTTC	CSVEDSYTF
TRBV7-9	.	.	TRBJ1-1	TGTGCCAGCAGCACCAGGCTCCCCGGACAGTTGAACACTGAAGCTTTCTTT	CASSTRLPGQLNTEAFF
TRBV18	TRBD2	.	TRBJ2-1	TGTGCCAGCTCACCAGTGGGGGGGGTCAATGAGCAGTTCTTC	CASSPVGGVNEQFF
TRBV27	.	few	TRBJ1-2	TGTGCCAGCAGTCCCCTCGCGGGGGGCTTTAATGGCTACACCTTC	CASSPLAGGFNGYTF
TRBV19	.	few	TRBJ2-3	TGTGCCAGTAGTATGGTTCAGGGATTAGATACGCAGTATTTT	CASSMVQGLDTQYF